This TCR beta chain was identified in a study of vaccination and CD4 T cells after COVID-19. Overall study context: A CEFX pool, an HIV-1 Nef pool, or else no peptide went into the control cultures.

The Oncomine TCR Beta short-read assay sequenced DNA from cultured CD4+ T cells. Someone extracted genomic DNA from cultured CD4+ T cells. TCRdb fed the PCR reads into MiXCR, producing one record per CDR3 protein. The profile shows approximately 15,000 distinct CDR3 sequences, around half of them singletons. The treatment here: approximately nine-day PBMC culture with coronavirus spike peptide pools or control peptides (ViraFEST assay). For ViraFEST, peptide pools expanded antigen-specific T cells, after which the TCRs were sequenced. With around ten days of culture completed, CD4+ T cells were isolated by negative selection. Turning to this clonotype: Its matching antigen is unknown.

Germline CDR1 SGHTA, CDR2 FQGNSA. The CDR3 consists of 12 residues. With 5 bases removed from V and 5 bases from J, the gap between germline ends came to 8 bases. The sequences come from CD4+ T cells from blood, cultured in vitro, collected before SARS-CoV-2 vaccination. The sequence was obtained from a human donor who had recovered from COVID-19. The chain recombines TRBV7-2 with TRBJ2-3; D gene ambiguous. CDR3: CASSLQKDTQYF. DNA for the CDR3: TGTGCCAGCAGCCTTCAAAAAGATACGCAGTATTTT.